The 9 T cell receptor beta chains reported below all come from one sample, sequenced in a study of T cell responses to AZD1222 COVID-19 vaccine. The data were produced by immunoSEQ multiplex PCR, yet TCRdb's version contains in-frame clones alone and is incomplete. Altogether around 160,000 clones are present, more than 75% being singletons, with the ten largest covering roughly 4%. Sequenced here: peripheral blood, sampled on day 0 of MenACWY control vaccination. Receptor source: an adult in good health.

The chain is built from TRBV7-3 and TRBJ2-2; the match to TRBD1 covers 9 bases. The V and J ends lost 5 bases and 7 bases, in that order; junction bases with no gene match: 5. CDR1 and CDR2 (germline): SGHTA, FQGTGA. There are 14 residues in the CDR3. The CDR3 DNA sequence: TGTGCCAGCAGCCGGGACAGGGACGTCGGGGAGCTGTTTTTT. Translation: CASSRDRDVGELFF.

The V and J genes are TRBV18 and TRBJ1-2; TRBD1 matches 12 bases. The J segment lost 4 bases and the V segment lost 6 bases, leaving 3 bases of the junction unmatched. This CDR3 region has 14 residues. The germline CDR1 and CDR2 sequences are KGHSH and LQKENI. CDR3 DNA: TGTGCCAGCTCTCGGGACAGGGGGCCCTATGGCTACACCTTC. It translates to CASSRDRGPYGYTF.

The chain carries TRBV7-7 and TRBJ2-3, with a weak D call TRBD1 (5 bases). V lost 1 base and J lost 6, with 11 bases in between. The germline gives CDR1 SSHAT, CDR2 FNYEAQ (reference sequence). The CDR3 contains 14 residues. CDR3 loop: CASSLDMTVDTQYF. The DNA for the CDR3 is TGTGCCAGCAGCTTAGATATGACAGTGGATACGCAGTATTTT. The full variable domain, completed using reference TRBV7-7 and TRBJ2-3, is GAGVSQSPRYKVTKRGQDVTLRCDPISSHATLYWYQQALGQGPEFLTYFNYEAQPDKSGLPSDRFSAERPEGSISTLTIQRTEQRDSAMYRCASSLDMTVDTQYFGPGTRLTVL.

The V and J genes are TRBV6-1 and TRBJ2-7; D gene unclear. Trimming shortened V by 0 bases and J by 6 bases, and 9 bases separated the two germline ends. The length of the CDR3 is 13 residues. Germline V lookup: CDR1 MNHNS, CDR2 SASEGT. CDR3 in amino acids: CASSEAKRSEQYV. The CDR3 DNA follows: TGTGCCAGCAGTGAAGCGAAGAGGAGCGAGCAGTACGTC.

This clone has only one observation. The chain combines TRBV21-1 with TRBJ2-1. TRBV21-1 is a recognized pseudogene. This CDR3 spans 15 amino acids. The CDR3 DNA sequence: TGTGCCAACAGGACAGTGGGGGGCGAGTACATTGAGCAGTTCTTC. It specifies CANRTVGGEYIEQFF.

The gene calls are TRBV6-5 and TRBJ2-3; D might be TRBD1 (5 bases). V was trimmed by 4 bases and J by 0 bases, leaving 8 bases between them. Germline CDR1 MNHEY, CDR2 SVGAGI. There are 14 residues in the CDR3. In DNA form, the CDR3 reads TGTGCCAGCAGTTCTCAGGGTAGCACAGATACGCAGTATTTT. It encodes CASSSQGSTDTQYF.

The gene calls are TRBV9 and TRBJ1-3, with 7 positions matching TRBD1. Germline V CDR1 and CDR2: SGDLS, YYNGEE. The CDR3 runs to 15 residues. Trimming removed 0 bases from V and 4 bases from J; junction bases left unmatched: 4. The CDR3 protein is CASSVEGGAGNTIYF. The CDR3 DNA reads TGTGCCAGCAGCGTAGAAGGGGGCGCCGGAAACACCATATATTTT.

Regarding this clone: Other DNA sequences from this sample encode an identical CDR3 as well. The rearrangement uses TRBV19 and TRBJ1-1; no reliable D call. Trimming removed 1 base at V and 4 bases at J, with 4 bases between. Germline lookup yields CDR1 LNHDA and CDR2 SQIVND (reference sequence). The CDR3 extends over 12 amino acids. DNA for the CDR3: TGTGCCAGTAGTATAGGGGCCACTGAAGCTTTCTTT. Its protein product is CASSIGATEAFF. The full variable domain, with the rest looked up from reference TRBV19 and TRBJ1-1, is DGGITQSPKYLFRKEGQNVTLSCEQNLNHDAMYWYRQDPGQGLRLIYYSQIVNDFQKGDIAEGYSVSREKKESFPLTVTSAQKNPTAFYLCASSIGATEAFFGQGTRLTVV.

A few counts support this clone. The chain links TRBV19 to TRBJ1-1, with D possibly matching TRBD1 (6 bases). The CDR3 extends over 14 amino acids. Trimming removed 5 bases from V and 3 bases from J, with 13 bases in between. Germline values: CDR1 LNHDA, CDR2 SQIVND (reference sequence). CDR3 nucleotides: TGTGCCAGTAGTGTACAGGGACGTTACACTGAAGCTTTCTTT. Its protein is CASSVQGRYTEAFF.